Below, 6 T cell receptor beta chains from the same sample are listed, as sequenced in a study of beta chain features in type 1 diabetes. Expressed TCRB transcripts got sequenced, as all isolated RNA was reverse transcribed. Generated by immunoSEQ multiplex PCR, the TCRdb table keeps only in-frame clones and is missing some. The table records 810,000 or so clones, roughly 16% of them present only once. The sample was naive CD4+ T cells from blood. The source is a woman aged 18-35 years in good health.

This clone has a handful of counts. The chain links TRBV5-1 to TRBJ2-7; D is unresolved. The germline V gene encodes CDR1 SGHRS and CDR2 YFSETQ. V gave up 1 base and J gave up 3 bases, with 8 bases separating them. The CDR3 is 13 residues long. In DNA form, the CDR3 reads TGCGCCAGCAGCTTGCTTCCGAACTACGAGCAGTACTTC. It translates to CASSLLPNYEQYF.

With respect to this clone: Additional DNA sequences in this sample encode the identical CDR3. The CDR3 protein is CSAGGTDSGNTIYF. The DNA of the CDR3 is TGCAGCGCCGGGGGGACAGATTCAGGAAACACCATATATTTT. The rearrangement joins TRBV29-1 to TRBJ1-3; 7 positions agree with TRBD1. Germline CDR1 SQVTM, CDR2 ANQGSEA. The CDR3 runs 14 residues. Trimming removed 7 bases from V and 4 bases from J; junction bases left unmatched: 10.

The chain joins TRBV6-1 to TRBJ2-1; TRBD2 aligns across 9 bases. The CDR3 has 15 residues. CDR1 and CDR2 (germline): MNHNS, SASEGT. The trim removed 4 bases at V and 10 bases at J, leaving 11 bases unmatched. The CDR3 sequence is CASSAFSGSRPEQFF. The CDR3 DNA reads as TGTGCCAGCAGTGCCTTTAGCGGGAGTCGACCGGAGCAGTTCTTC.

This clone was seen only a few times. This rearrangement joins TRBV11-1 to TRBJ2-7; D gene unclear. This CDR3 comprises 15 residues. V was clipped by 1 base and J by 0 bases, with 10 bases between them. Germline loops: CDR1 SGHAT, CDR2 FQDESV (reference sequence). The CDR3 here is CASSLVAESSYEQYF. In DNA, the CDR3 is TGTGCCAGCAGCTTAGTTGCTGAGAGCTCCTACGAGCAGTACTTC.

This clone was counted once. The rearrangement joins TRBV28 to TRBJ2-3; 10 bases fit TRBD1. Trimming at V came to 6 bases and at J to 3 bases, leaving 3 bases not matched to a gene. There are 14 residues in the CDR3. Per germline, CDR1 MDHEN and CDR2 SYDVKM. For the CDR3, the DNA is TGTGCCAGCAGCTGGACAGGGGGGACAGATACGCAGTATTTT. As protein: CASSWTGGTDTQYF.

This clone was counted only a few times. The V call is TRBV7-9, the J call TRBJ2-7, with a possible D match to TRBD1 (6 bases). V lost 5 bases and J lost 3, with 20 bases in between. This CDR3 has 16 amino acids. Germline-derived CDR1 and CDR2 are SEHNR and FQNEAQ (reference sequence). The CDR3 nucleotides read TGTGCCAGCAGCCGGACAGTCCAGTCCGTCCTCTACGAGCAGTACTTC. This encodes CASSRTVQSVLYEQYF.